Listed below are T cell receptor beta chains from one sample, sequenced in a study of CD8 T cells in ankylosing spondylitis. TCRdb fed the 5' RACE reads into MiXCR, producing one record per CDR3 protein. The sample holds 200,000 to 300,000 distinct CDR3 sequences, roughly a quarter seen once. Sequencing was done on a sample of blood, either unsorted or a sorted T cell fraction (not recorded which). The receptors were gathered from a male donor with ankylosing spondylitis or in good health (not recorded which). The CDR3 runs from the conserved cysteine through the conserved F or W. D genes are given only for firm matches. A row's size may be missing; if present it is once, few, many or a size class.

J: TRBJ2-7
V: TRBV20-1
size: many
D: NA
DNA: TGCAGTGCTAGAGATGTGGAAGGGGCTCCCTACGAGCAGTACTTC
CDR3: CSARDVEGAPYEQYF

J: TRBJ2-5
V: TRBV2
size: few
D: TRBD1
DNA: TGTGCCAGCACCGAAATGACAGGGTTAGAGACCCAGTACTTC
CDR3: CASTEMTGLETQYF

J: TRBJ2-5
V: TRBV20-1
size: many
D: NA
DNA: TGCAGTGCTAGCACAGACCAAGAGACCCAGTACTTC
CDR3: CSASTDQETQYF

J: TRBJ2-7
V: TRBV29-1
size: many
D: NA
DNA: TGCAGCGGTTACACGGAAGCGTACGAGCAGTACTTC
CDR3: CSGYTEAYEQYF

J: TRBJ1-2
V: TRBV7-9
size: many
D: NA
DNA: TGTGCCAGCAGCTTTCTCGGTCTTGGGGGTCACTATGGCTACACCTTC
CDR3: CASSFLGLGGHYGYTF

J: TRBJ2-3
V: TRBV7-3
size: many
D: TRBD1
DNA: TGTGCCAGCAGCCCTGGGACAGGGTCCGATACGCAGTATTTT
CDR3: CASSPGTGSDTQYF

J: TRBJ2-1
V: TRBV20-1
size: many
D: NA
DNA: TGCAGTGCTAGGGTTCCCAATGAGCAGTTCTTC
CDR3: CSARVPNEQFF

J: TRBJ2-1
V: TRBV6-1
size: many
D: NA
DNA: TGTGCCAGCAGTGGCCACAATGAGCAGTTCTTC
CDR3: CASSGHNEQFF

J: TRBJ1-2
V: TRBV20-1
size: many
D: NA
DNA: TGCAGTGCTAGAGTCGGGACACGGAATAGCTACACCTTC
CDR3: CSARVGTRNSYTF

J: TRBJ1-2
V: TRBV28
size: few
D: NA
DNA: TGTGCCAGCAATGGGGGGGGCTCCTATGGCTACACCTTC
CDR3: CASNGGGSYGYTF

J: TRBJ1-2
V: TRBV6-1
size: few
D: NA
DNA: TGTGCCAGCAGGCCCAGTAGGGACTATGGCTACACCTTC
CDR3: CASRPSRDYGYTF

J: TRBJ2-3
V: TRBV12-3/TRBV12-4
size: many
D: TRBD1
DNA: TGTGCCAGCAGTTTAGGGACAGGGGGCATGCATTCGGCGCAGTATTTT
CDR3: CASSLGTGGMHSAQYF

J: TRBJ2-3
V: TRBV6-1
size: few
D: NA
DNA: TGTCCATTATGCGGTAATGCTACATCCCCAGATACGCAGTATTTT
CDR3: CPLCGNATSPDTQYF

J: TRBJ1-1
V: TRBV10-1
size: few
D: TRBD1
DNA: TGCGCCAGCAGTGCGACTCGGAACAGGGGGAACACTGAAGCTTTCTTT
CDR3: CASSATRNRGNTEAFF

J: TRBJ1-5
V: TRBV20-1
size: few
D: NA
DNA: TGCAGTGTCGCAAATTCACATATCGATCAGCCCCAGCATTTT
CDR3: CSVANSHIDQPQHF

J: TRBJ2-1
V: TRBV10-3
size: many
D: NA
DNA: TGTGCCATCAGTGGTTCTCAGGGGCCCAGGAGGTTC
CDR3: CAISGSQGPRRF

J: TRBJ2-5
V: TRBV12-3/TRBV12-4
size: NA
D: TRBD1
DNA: TGTGCCAGCAGTCCTCGGACAGGGTCCCAGACCCAGTACTTC
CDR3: CASSPRTGSQTQYF

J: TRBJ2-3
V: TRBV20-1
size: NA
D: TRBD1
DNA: TGCAGTGCTTCGGACAGGGCTAGCACAGATACGCAGTATTTT
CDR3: CSASDRASTDTQYF

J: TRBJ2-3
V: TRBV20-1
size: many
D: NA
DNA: TGCAGTGCTAGTGCGGTAGCGGGCACAGATACGCAGTATTTT
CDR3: CSASAVAGTDTQYF

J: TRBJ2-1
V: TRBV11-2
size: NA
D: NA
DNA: TGTGCCAGCAGCTTAGTCGGCGGGATGAATGAGCAGTTCTTC
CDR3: CASSLVGGMNEQFF

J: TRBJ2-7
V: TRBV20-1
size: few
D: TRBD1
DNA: TGCAGTGCTAGGCCGTTACAGGGGGCACAAACCTACGAGCAGTACTTC
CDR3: CSARPLQGAQTYEQYF

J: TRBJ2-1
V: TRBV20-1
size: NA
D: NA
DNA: TGCAGTGCTAGTTTCGGGGCCGATGAGCAGTTCTTC
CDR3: CSASFGADEQFF

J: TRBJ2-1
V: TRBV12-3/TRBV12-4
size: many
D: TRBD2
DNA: TGTGCCAGCAGTCTGGGGACTAGCGGGGGGGCCTACAATGAGCAGTTCTTC
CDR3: CASSLGTSGGAYNEQFF

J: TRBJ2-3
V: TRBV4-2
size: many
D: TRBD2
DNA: TGTGCCAGCAGCCAACCTAGCGGGGGGGCCAGTGATACGCAGTATTTT
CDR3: CASSQPSGGASDTQYF

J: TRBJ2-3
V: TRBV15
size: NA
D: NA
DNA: TGTGCCACCAGCATCAGCACAGATACGCAGTATTTT
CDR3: CATSISTDTQYF

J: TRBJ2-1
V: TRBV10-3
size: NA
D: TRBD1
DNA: TGTGCCATCAGTGTAGGACAGGGGCCAAGTGGGAATGAGCAGTTATTC
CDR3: CAISVGQGPSGNEQLF

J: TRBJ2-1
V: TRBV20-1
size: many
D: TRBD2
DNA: TGCAGTGCTAGATGGGCTAGCGGGGGGGACTACAATGAGCAGTTCTTC
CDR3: CSARWASGGDYNEQFF

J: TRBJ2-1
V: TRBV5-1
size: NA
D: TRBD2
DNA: TGCGCCAGCAGCCCCGCAAGGACTAGCAGGAATGAGCAGTTCTTC
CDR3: CASSPARTSRNEQFF

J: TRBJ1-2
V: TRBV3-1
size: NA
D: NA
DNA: TGTGCCAGCAGCCAAGGTCTAAATGGCTACACCTTC
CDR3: CASSQGLNGYTF

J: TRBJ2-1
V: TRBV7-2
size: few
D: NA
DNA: TGTGCCAGCAGCTCCCTTCCAGCGACTGCCAACAATGAGCAGTTCTTC
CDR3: CASSSLPATANNEQFF

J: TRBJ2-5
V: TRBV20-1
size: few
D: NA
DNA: TGCAGTGCTAGTACGGCAGAGCGAGAGACCCAGTACTTC
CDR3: CSASTAERETQYF

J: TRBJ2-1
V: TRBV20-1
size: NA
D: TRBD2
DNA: TGCAGTGCTACCCCTGATGGGACTAGCGCATACAATGAGCAGTTCTTC
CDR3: CSATPDGTSAYNEQFF

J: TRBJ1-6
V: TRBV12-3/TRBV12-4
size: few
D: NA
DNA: TGTGCCAGCAGTTTAAGGGATTCACCCCTCCACTTT
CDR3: CASSLRDSPLHF

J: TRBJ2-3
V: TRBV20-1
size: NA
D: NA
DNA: TGCAGTGCGATGGGCGTGGGGGCCTTAGATACGCAGTATTTT
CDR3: CSAMGVGALDTQYF

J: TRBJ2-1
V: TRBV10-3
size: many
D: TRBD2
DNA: TGTGCCATCATGGCGAGCGGGGGGGCCAATGAGCAGTTCTTC
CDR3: CAIMASGGANEQFF

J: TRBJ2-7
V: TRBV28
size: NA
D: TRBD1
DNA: TGTGCCAGCAGAGACAGGGACCTATCCACAACCCTCTACGAGCAGTACTTC
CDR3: CASRDRDLSTTLYEQYF

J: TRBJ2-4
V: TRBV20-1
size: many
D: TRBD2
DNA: TGCAGTGCCCTGGGGGGGACGGTAAAAAACATTCAGTACTTC
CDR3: CSALGGTVKNIQYF

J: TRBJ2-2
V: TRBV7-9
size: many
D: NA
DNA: TGTGCCAGCAGCTTATCCGGGGAGCTGTTTTTT
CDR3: CASSLSGELFF

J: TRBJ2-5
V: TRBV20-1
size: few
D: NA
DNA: TGCAGTGCTCTTCCAGGACACAGACAAGAGACCCAGTACTTC
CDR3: CSALPGHRQETQYF

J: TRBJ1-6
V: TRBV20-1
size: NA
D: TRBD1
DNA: TGCAGTGCCTCTCCGACAGGGGGCCATTCACCCCTCCACTTT
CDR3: CSASPTGGHSPLHF

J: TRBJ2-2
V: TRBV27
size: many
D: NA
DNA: TGTGCCAGCAGTTTTGCCCCCGGGGAGCTGTTTTTT
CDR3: CASSFAPGELFF

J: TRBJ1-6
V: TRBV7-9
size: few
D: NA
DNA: TGTGCCAGCAGCTTACCGGATTCACCCCTCCACTTT
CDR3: CASSLPDSPLHF

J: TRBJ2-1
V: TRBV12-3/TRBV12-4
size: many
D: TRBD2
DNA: TGTGCCAGCACTACTAGCGGGGGTAGGAATGAGCAGTTCTTC
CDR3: CASTTSGGRNEQFF

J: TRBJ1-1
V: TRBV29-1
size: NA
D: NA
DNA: TGCAGCGTTTCCTCCCTCATGAACACTGAAGCTTTCTTT
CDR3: CSVSSLMNTEAFF

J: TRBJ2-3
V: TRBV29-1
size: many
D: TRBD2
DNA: TGCAGCGACCTAGCGGAGAACACAGATACGCAGTATTTT
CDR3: CSDLAENTDTQYF

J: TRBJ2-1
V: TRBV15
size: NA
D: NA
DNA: TGTGCCACCAGCGTGCGCGGTCTTGAGCAGTTCTTC
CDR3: CATSVRGLEQFF

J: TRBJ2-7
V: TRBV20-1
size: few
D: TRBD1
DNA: TGCAGAGCTACAGGGGGGAACGAGCAGTACTTC
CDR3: CRATGGNEQYF

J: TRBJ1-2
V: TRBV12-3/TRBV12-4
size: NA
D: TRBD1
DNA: TGTGCCAGCAGTTTAGGGACAGGGCCTAACTATGGCTACACCTTC
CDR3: CASSLGTGPNYGYTF

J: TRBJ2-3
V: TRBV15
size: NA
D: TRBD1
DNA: TGTGCCACCAGAAAACGGGACAGGTCGCAGGATACGCAGTATTTT
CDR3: CATRKRDRSQDTQYF

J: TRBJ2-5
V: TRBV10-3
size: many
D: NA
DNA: TGTGCCATCAGTGAGTCCGAAGAGACCCAGTACTTC
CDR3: CAISESEETQYF

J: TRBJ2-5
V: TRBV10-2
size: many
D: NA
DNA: TGCGCCAGCAACCGGGACCTGGGAGAGACCCAGTACTTC
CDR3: CASNRDLGETQYF

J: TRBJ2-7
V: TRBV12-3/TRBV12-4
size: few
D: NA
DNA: TGTGCCAGCAGTTTTAATACTGCGGGCTACGAGCAGTACTTC
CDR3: CASSFNTAGYEQYF

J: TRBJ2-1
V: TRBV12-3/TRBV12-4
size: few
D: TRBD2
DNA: TGTGCCAGCAGTCACCATAGCGGGGGGAAGGCCAATGAGCAGTTCTTC
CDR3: CASSHHSGGKANEQFF

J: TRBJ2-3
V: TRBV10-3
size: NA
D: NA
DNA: TGTGCCATCAGGCCAGGGGATGGCGCAGATACGCAGTATTTT
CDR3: CAIRPGDGADTQYF

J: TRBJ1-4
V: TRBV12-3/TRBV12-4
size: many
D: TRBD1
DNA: TGTGCCAGCAGCAAGACAGGGCCCACGGGACTGTTTTTT
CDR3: CASSKTGPTGLFF